The clone carrying this T cell receptor beta chain was observed many times. Its antigen is as yet unknown. Time point given: blood at routine non-recurrence follow-up after resection. Whole RNA was taken from tumor, nontumor lung or frozen PBMC; it was then sequenced unsorted. The sample originates from a study of spatial heterogeneity in lung cancer. Looking at the study overall: Where available, sequencing covered follow-up PBMC samples, taken at a median of around 22 months after resection. Whole-study results and caveats: Blood contained ubiquitous expanded tumor TCRs more at resection than at follow-up.

V was clipped by 1 base and J by 2 bases, with 8 bases between them. From germline, CDR1 is MNHEY and CDR2 SVGEGT. The CDR3 is made up of 14 amino acids. Unique molecular identifiers, one per molecule, were present on every TCR cDNA molecule. TCRdb re-derived calls from the 5' RACE reads in MiXCR, one entry per CDR3 protein. Of about 94,000 distinct CDR3 sequences in the sample, roughly a fifth are singletons; the top ten hold roughly a fifth. The sample was PBMCs, taken at follow-up. This TCR was sampled from a male donor with early-stage non-small cell lung cancer. This rearrangement joins TRBV6-2 or TRBV6-3 to TRBJ2-5; D is unclear. CDR3 residues: CASSYFGRQETQYF. The CDR3 bases are TGTGCCAGCAGTTACTTCGGACGGCAAGAGACCCAGTACTTC.